The present T cell receptor beta chain was sequenced within a study of T cell responses to AZD1222 COVID-19 vaccine (dated by TCRdb to the early 2020s). Study-wide context: A total of about 230 trial participants underwent TCR sequencing, of whom roughly 210 received two doses of AZD1222 and 26 received two doses of the MenACWY control vaccine. Enrollment into the trials was organized by age into subgroups of 18-55, 56-69 and 70-plus years, and those subgroups contained about 150, 27 and 61 TCR-sequenced participants, respectively.

The CDR3 regions of human TCRbeta chains were subjected to immunosequencing. In the source study's methods: TCRs in the repertoires were matched against a reference library of SARS-CoV-2-specific TCRs that had been generated with the MIRA antigen-specificity platform. Breadth was defined as the fraction of unique TCRs that were SARS-CoV-2-associated. Depth was defined as the fraction of total T cells that were SARS-CoV-2-associated. Each spike-specific TCR was assigned to its reactive spike region and to a CD4 or CD8 class using the MIRA data. Log10-transformed breadth and depth values were compared by one-way ANOVA with Sidak's multiple comparisons tests. Sourced from immuneACCESS, this table was stored by TCRdb with only in-frame sequences that have V and J called. A share of the clones is absent; for the studies checked, an unresolved V gene accounts for under half, and the remainder has no known explanation. V, J and clone size are taken as reported in that table, and D and trimming were inferred from the DNA itself. The sample profile shows tens of thousands of clones; roughly 90% of them were found once. Approximately 5% of the sample is held by the ten biggest clonotypes.

V is cut by 1 base and J by 0 bases, and the space between the germline ends is 7 bases. The CDR3 has 15 amino acids, counting the end cysteine and phenylalanine. Left in the record is the CDR3 DNA by itself, 45 bases read in frame from the first base. According to the germline V gene, CDR1 reads SGHTA and CDR2 reads FQGNSA. With respect to this clone: The clone's antigen remains unknown. Nothing much larger sits one base from this clone, and base qualities are not available.

Per the publication, the time point label means: about 28 days (+/-7) after the second vaccine dose. AZD1222 recipients with second doses at about 4 weeks or about 12 weeks were pooled, because spike-specific TCR depth and breadth did not differ between schedules. Samples from vaccinated people were obtained from the UK trials COV001 and COV002, which included a single-blind randomized controlled phase 2/3 trial of AZD1222 (ChAdOx1 nCoV-19) in healthy adults. For TCRbeta chain sequencing, PBMC samples from trial participants were taken at day 0 and at day 28 after the second dose. Broad study findings and their caveats: Because no day 14 peak-response samples were available, the repertoires could be characterized only after the peak T cell response. Most participants were white British and females outnumbered males, and the authors suggested that clonal diversity may have been underestimated. Nearly half of unique spike-specific TCRs reportedly recognized epitopes outside regions mutated in the B.1.351 and B.1.1.7 variants. Conclusions about previously exposed vaccinees are limited because only six or seven AZD1222 recipients were SARS-CoV-2 seropositive at baseline. The whole spike protein was spanned by vaccine-associated CD4 TCRs, and dominant responses were seen in regions 160-218 and 743-854. A significant rise in spike-specific TCR breadth and depth was observed after two AZD1222 doses relative to day 0 and relative to MenACWY recipients. In the small 56-69-year group, the increase in depth fell short of significance, most likely because of low power.

The sequences come from peripheral blood, collected 28 days after the second AZD1222 dose. Rearrangement joined TRBV7-2 to TRBJ1-5; the D region possibly corresponds to TRBD1 (5 bases align). The TCR was taken from an adult who received the AZD1222 COVID-19 vaccine. The CDR3 corresponds to CASSLVGGSNQPQHF. The sequence in DNA is TGTGCCAGCAGCTTAGTCGGGGGTAGCAATCAGCCCCAGCATTTT.